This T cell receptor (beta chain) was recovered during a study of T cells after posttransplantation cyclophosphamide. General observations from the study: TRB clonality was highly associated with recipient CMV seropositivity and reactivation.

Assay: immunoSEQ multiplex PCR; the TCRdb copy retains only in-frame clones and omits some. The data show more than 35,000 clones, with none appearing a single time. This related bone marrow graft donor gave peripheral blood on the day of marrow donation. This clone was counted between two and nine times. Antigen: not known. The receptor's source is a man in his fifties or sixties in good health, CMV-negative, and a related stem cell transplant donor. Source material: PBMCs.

In nucleotides, the CDR3 is TGTGCCAGCACTCCGGGGGGGGGCGCCGACTATGGCTACACCTTC. Residues: CASTPGGGADYGYTF. The V call is TRBV2, the J call TRBJ1-2; tentatively, D is TRBD1 (6 bases). The CDR3 runs to 15 residues. V lost 7 bases to trimming and J lost 3 bases, with 18 bases between them. Germline lookup yields CDR1 SNHLY and CDR2 FYNNEI.